Sequencing of this TCR beta chain was carried out in a study of CD8 T cells in ankylosing spondylitis. General observations from the study: Enrichment of disease-linked clones was reportedly significant in matched ankylosing spondylitis synovial fluid. Relatively scarce in peripheral blood, disease-linked clones were CD8+. Earlier literature documents some of the motif variants in reactive arthritis synovial fluid and blood.

This clonotype was recorded at least ten times. The antigen remains unidentified. Trimming removed 0 bases at V and 8 bases at J, with 20 bases between. Germline CDR1 reads SQVTM; CDR2 reads ANQGSEA. This CDR3 is 16 amino acids long. TCRdb reprocessed the 5' RACE reads via MiXCR and lists one record per CDR3 protein. The sample consists of about 130,000 distinct CDR3 sequences, roughly 8.8% of them appearing once. The sample was blood, either unsorted or a sorted T cell fraction (not recorded which). The source of this sequence is a male donor with ankylosing spondylitis or in good health (not recorded which). J is TRBJ2-1 and V is TRBV29-1; D is unresolved. The CDR3 is CSVEDTGPAMSDEQFF. The CDR3, as DNA: TGCAGCGTTGAAGATACCGGGCCAGCAATGTCGGATGAGCAGTTCTTC.